Listed below are T cell receptor beta chains from one sample, sequenced in a study of beta chain features in type 1 diabetes. Profiled with immunoSEQ multiplex PCR; TCRdb holds only in-frame clones, not every one. The table lists fewer than 550,000 clones, 9.5% to 12% of them singletons, with more than 0.045% in the top ten. Sequencing used naive CD4+ T cells from blood. These receptors were collected from a woman between 18 and 29 years old in good health. Both conserved end residues are part of each CDR3. Fields, in order: CDR3 length, V gene, J gene, D gene, clone size, CDR3 DNA, CDR3 protein. The D gene is left open where the match is weak. Clone size, where shown, is once, few, many, or a class for clones that have expanded.

12,TRBV18,TRBJ2-1,-,-,TGTGCCAGCTCACCTCAAGGGGGTGAGCAGTTCTTC,CASSPQGGEQFF
15,TRBV18,TRBJ1-1,TRBD1,few,TGTGCCAGCTCACCAAGGGGACAGGGTAACACTGAAGCTTTCTTT,CASSPRGQGNTEAFF
15,TRBV9,TRBJ2-7,TRBD2,-,TGTGCCAGCAGCGCACGCGGGAGCCGGTTCGATGAGCAGTACTTC,CASSARGSRFDEQYF
11,TRBV7-9,TRBJ2-5,-,-,TGTGCCAGCAGTCCCCAAGAGACCCAGTACTTC,CASSPQETQYF
15,TRBV6-1,TRBJ2-7,TRBD1,-,TGTGCCAGCAGTGACCGGGACAGCCAATACTACGAGCAGTACTTC,CASSDRDSQYYEQYF
16,TRBV14,TRBJ2-4,TRBD1,-,TGTGCCAGCAGCCGTGGGACAGGGGTAGCCAAAAACATTCAGTACTTC,CASSRGTGVAKNIQYF
17,TRBV5-1,TRBJ2-1,TRBD2,-,TGCGCCAGCAGCCCTACAAAGGCGGGAGGGCTTTACAATGAGCAGTTCTTC,CASSPTKAGGLYNEQFF
14,TRBV29-1,TRBJ2-3,-,-,TGCAGCGCCAGGTCCCGGGACATGGTGAGGACGCAGTATTTT,CSARSRDMVRTQYF
15,TRBV6-5,TRBJ2-7,TRBD1,-,TGTGCCAGCAGACCCACCGGGACAGCTAAGGGCGAGCAGTACTTC,CASRPTGTAKGEQYF
18,TRBV5-1,TRBJ2-1,TRBD2,-,TGCGCCAGCAGCTGGGGACTAGCGGGAGTTCTGTCGTACAATGAGCAGTTCTTC,CASSWGLAGVLSYNEQFF
17,TRBV19,TRBJ2-1,TRBD2,few,TGTGCCAGTAGTATATGGCGGACTAGCGGGAGCTACAATGAGCAGTTCTTC,CASSIWRTSGSYNEQFF
15,TRBV7-3,TRBJ1-3,-,few,TGTGCCAGCAGCAAAGAGGCATTCTCTGGAAACACCATATATTTT,CASSKEAFSGNTIYF
12,TRBV29-1,TRBJ1-1,-,-,TGCAGCGTTCTACAGGGTGTCACTGAAGCTTTCTTT,CSVLQGVTEAFF
14,TRBV2,TRBJ2-5,-,-,TGTGCCAGCAGTGTAACGACAGACCAAGAGACCCAGTACTTC,CASSVTTDQETQYF
14,TRBV9,TRBJ1-2,-,-,TGTGCCAGCAGCGTGAGTGCCGGGGGCTATGGCTACACCTTC,CASSVSAGGYGYTF
16,TRBV7-8,TRBJ2-1,-,-,TGTGCCAGCAACCTGGGTTTGGATAGTCCCTACAATGAGCAGTTCTTC,CASNLGLDSPYNEQFF
11,TRBV7-9,TRBJ2-3,-,few,TGTGCCAGCAGCTTGAGTGATACGCAGTATTTT,CASSLSDTQYF
13,TRBV30,TRBJ1-5,-,few,TGTGCCTGGAACAAGGGGACGAATCAGCCCCAGCATTTT,CAWNKGTNQPQHF
14,TRBV5-4,TRBJ2-3,-,few,TGTGCCAGCAGCTTGGGCCGGGGCACAGATACGCAGTATTTT,CASSLGRGTDTQYF
15,TRBV2,TRBJ1-2,-,-,TGTGCCAGCACTCTTCTGGGCAGGGGTGACTATGGCTACACCTTC,CASTLLGRGDYGYTF
17,TRBV4-3,TRBJ2-1,TRBD2,-,TGCGCCAGCAGCCAAGGAGAGGGGACTAGCGGGGGATATGAGCAGTTCTTC,CASSQGEGTSGGYEQFF
12,TRBV2,TRBJ2-5,-,few,TGTGCCAGCAGTCTGGTTCAAGAGACCCAGTACTTC,CASSLVQETQYF
18,TRBV6-1,TRBJ1-1,-,-,TGTGCCAGCAGTGACCCCGGGGGTTTTGTACGTCAGAACACTGAAGCTTTCTTT,CASSDPGGFVRQNTEAFF
12,TRBV2,TRBJ2-5,-,-,TGTGCCAGCAGTGAAGTTGTAGAGACCCAGTACTTC,CASSEVVETQYF
14,TRBV19,TRBJ1-2,-,-,TGTGCCACCACGGGGGGGGCTAGGAACTATGGCTACACCTTC,CATTGGARNYGYTF
13,TRBV5-1,TRBJ2-1,-,few,TGCGCCAGCAGACAGGACGAAAACAATGAGCAGTTCTTC,CASRQDENNEQFF
15,TRBV7-2,TRBJ2-1,-,few,TGTGCCAGCAGCACGGGACTCCTTTCCTACAATGAGCAGTTCTTC,CASSTGLLSYNEQFF